The T cell receptor (beta chain) described here comes from a study of CD8+ T cells in alopecia areata. Overall study context: Treatment with tofacitinib (6 to 18 months) was followed by 6 months off drug. General study findings and limits: Lesional tissue from the scalp (especially in alopecia totalis/universalis) showed higher clonality than normal scalp.

Note on this clone: Its specificity is unknown. The sample carries other DNA sequences with the same CDR3.

The treatment denotes: oral pan-JAK inhibitor, 5-10 mg twice daily. PBMCs, the starting material, were the source of sorted CD4+ and CD8+ T cells. RNA extraction was followed by reverse transcription into cDNA, which acted as the sequencing template. Sequencing used immunoSEQ multiplex PCR; TCRdb keeps in-frame clones, though not all of them. The top ten hold approximately 25% of the sample, which has 120,000 to 150,000 clones, around four fifths seen once. CDR1 is MNHEY and CDR2 is SVGAGI in the germline V gene. V dropped 0 bases and J dropped 0 bases, with 9 bases sitting between them. This CDR3 is 16 amino acids long.

The receptor was derived from a human donor with alopecia areata. The chain joins TRBV6-5 to TRBJ2-1, with D perhaps given as TRBD1 or TRBD2 (6 bases each). Source: CD8+ T cells sorted from blood, taken at week 4, from a patient treated with tofacitinib. The CDR3 DNA reads TGTGCCAGCAGTTACTCAGGGGGGAGCTCCTACAATGAGCAGTTCTTC. Its protein product is CASSYSGGSSYNEQFF.